This T cell receptor beta chain emerged from a study of T cell responses to AZD1222 COVID-19 vaccine. About the study: Second-dose intervals near 4 or 12 weeks were combined.

Whole-study results and caveats: At 160-218 and 743-854, vaccine-associated CD4 TCRs were dominant, and they spanned spike. Repertoires were obtained only post-peak T cell response.

On this clone: The antigen is not known. Germline and junction disagree at one end, which may indicate a read error.

Profiling relied on immunoSEQ multiplex PCR, and the TCRdb table lists in-frame clones only, not all of them. This table has over 95,000 clones, about 90% appearing once. The CDR3 sequence is 17 residues long. Germline-derived CDR1 and CDR2 are SGHRS and YFSETQ. The sample was peripheral blood, taken on day 0 of AZD1222 vaccination. The source is an adult in good health. The chain employs TRBV5-1 and TRBJ2-6; D uncertain. CDR3: CASSQRPPSSGANVLTF. Here the CDR3 DNA reads TGTGCCAGCAGCCAGCGCCCTCCAAGCTCTGGGGCCAACGTCCTGACTTTC.